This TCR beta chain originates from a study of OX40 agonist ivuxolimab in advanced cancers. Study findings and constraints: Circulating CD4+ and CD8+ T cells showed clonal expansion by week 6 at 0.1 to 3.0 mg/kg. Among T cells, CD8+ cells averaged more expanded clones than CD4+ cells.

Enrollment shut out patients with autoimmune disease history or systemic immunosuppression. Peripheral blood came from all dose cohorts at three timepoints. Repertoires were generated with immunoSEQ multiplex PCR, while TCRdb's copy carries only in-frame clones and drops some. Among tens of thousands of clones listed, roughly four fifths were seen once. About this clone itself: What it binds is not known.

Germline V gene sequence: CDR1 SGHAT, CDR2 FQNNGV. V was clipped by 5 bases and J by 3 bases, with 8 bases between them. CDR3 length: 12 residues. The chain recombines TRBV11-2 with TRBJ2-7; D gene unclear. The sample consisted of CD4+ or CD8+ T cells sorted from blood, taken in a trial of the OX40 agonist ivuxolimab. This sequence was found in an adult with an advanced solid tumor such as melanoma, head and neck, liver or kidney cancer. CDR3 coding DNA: TGTGCCAGCAGCCATGACCTCTACGAGCAGTACTTC. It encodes CASSHDLYEQYF.